This T cell receptor (beta chain) was identified during a study of post-analysis software for immune sequencing data. Study-wide context: Relapsing-remitting, secondary progressive and progressive-relapsing forms made up the multiple sclerosis disease courses.

Overall study findings and caveats: Included in a set of about five TRBV segments more frequent in patients than controls were TRBV5-6, TRBV5-1 and TRBV20-1.

The authors incorporated unique molecular identifiers into the TCR beta cDNA libraries. TCRdb re-called the PCR reads through MiXCR, storing one row per CDR3 protein. The sample lists 350,000 to 450,000 distinct CDR3 sequences; over 30% were seen once. CDR1 SGHTA and CDR2 FQGNSA come from the germline V gene. Between the trimmed V and J ends, which lost 1 base and 3 bases, there was a span of 13 bases. The CDR3 spans 15 residues. A word on this clonotype: The antigen is not known. Without the conserved terminal phenylalanine or tryptophan, this CDR3 likely stems from a read error.

This chain connects TRBV7-2 to TRBJ2-7; D is perhaps TRBD1 (6 bases). The TCR originated in a girl aged 2 to 9 with multiple sclerosis. The sequenced material came from blood. For the CDR3, the DNA is TGTGCCAGCAGCTTAGATGTGGGGACACTCTACGAGCAGTACTTG. Amino acid sequence: CASSLDVGTLYEQYL.